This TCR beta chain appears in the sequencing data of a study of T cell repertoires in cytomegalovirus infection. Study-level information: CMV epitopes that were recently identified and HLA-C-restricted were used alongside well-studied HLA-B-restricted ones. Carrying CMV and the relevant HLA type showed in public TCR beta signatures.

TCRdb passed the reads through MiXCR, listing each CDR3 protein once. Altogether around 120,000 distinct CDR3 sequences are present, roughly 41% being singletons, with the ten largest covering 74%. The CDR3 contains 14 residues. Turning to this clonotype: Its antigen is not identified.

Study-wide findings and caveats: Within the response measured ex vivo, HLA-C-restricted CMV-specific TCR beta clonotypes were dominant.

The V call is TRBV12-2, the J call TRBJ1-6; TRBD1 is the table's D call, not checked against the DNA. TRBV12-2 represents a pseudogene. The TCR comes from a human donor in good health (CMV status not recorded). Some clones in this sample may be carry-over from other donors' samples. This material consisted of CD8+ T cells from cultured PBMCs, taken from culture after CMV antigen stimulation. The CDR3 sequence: CASRLGQGGSPLHF. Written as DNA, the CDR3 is TGTGCAAGTCGCTTAGGACAGGGTGGCTCACCCCTCCACTTT.